Sequencing of this T cell receptor (beta chain) was carried out in a study of response to subunit inactivated influenza vaccine. Findings and caveats of the study: Authors suggested each seasonal flu vaccination may recruit only limited numbers of new T cells.

TCRdb re-analysed the RT-PCR reads in MiXCR, keeping a single row per CDR3 protein. Here the sample spans about 520,000 distinct CDR3 sequences, about 25% being singletons. Worth noting for this clonotype: Its specificity is unknown.

The junction had 9 bases not matched to a gene; V was cut back by 1 base and J by 1 base. Germline V lookup: CDR1 LGHNA, CDR2 YNFKEQ. This CDR3 has 17 residues. This receptor was identified in a man aged 45 to 65 who received an inactivated influenza vaccine. Sample: CD4+ T cells sorted from PBMCs, taken 5 days after vaccination. The V and J genes are TRBV4-2 and TRBJ2-5; 7 nucleotides align to TRBD2. The CDR3: CASSQVAIAGIQETQYF. CDR3 sequence (DNA): TGTGCCAGCAGCCAAGTTGCGATAGCGGGTATCCAAGAGACCCAGTACTTC.